This paragraph covers one T cell receptor (beta chain) sequence. The antigen is undetermined. This sample is drawn from a study of regulatory T cells in long-lasting Graves disease. Study-wide results and caveats: Persistent Graves' patients showed less TCR diversity than newly diagnosed patients showed. New patients shared 950 to 1,000 public clonotypes, fewer than the approximately 3,000 shared by persistent patients.

In building TCR beta libraries, iRepertoire HTBI primers were used together with Arm-PCR of CDR3 regions. TCRdb reanalysed the multiplex PCR reads using MiXCR and keeps one entry per CDR3 protein. The top ten hold 14% of the sample, which has roughly 430,000 distinct CDR3 sequences, 20% to 25% seen once. Time point indicated: persistent/refractory GD, antithyroid drugs over 5 years with positive TRAb. TCR sequences were obtained from RNA taken from PBMCs. Graves' disease diagnosis relied on American Thyroid Association guidelines. The CDR3 runs 13 residues. Germline assignment: CDR1 LNHDA and CDR2 SQIVND (reference sequence). Trimming pared 3 bases from V and 7 bases from J, leaving 9 bases between.

The sequences come from peripheral blood mononuclear cells (PBMCs), collected when the disease was refractory, from a patient treated with antithyroid drugs. The sequence was obtained from a female donor with Graves disease. The rearrangement joins TRBV19 to TRBJ2-2; D is ambiguous. The CDR3 loop is CASSIGAIGELFF. The CDR3 nucleotides are TGTGCCAGTAGTATCGGTGCGATCGGGGAGCTGTTTTTT.